One and the same sample provided the 24 T cell receptor beta chains below, sequenced in a study of graft-versus-host responses after intestinal transplantation. Profiled with immunoSEQ multiplex PCR; TCRdb holds only in-frame clones, not every one. The sample carries tens of thousands of clones, roughly 90% recorded once. The antigens of these receptors remain unknown. The sample here was unstimulated CD4+ T cells sorted from spleen or lymph node cells, taken before transplant. These receptor sequences come from a human donor who was the organ donor for an intestinal transplant.

This chain uses TRBV4-1 with TRBJ2-3; 12 nucleotides align to TRBD2. Germline V gene lookup returns CDR1 MGHRA and CDR2 YSYEKL. The CDR3 is 20 amino acids. V dropped 2 bases and J dropped 0; count of bases not matched to a gene: 12. CDR3 nucleotides: TGCGCCAGCAGCCAACCAACTACTAGCGGGAGGACCACTAGCACAGATACGCAGTATTTT. It translates to CASSQPTTSGRTTSTDTQYF.

This chain uses TRBV28 with TRBJ1-1; TRBD1 agrees at 11 bases. The trim removed 3 bases at V and 5 bases at J, leaving 8 bases unmatched. Germline values: CDR1 MDHEN, CDR2 SYDVKM. The CDR3 runs 16 residues. For the CDR3, the DNA is TGTGCCAGCAGTTTTTGGACAGGGGGCCTAAGTACTGAAGCTTTCTTT. Amino acids: CASSFWTGGLSTEAFF.

The CDR3 nucleotides read TGTGCCAGCAGCTTCCGAGTAGCGGGAGGGCCAGATACGCAGTATTTT. Translation gives CASSFRVAGGPDTQYF. The chain employs TRBV7-2 and TRBJ2-3, with 11 bases matching TRBD2. The CDR3 spans 16 residues. Germline CDR1 SGHTA, CDR2 FQGNSA. V shed 3 bases, J shed 4 bases, and the junction held 6 bases outside the gene matches.

This chain links TRBV4-1 with TRBJ2-5, with TRBD1 matching 7 bases. The J call may be in error: the DNA end matches TRBJ2-7 better. In germline, CDR1 is MGHRA, CDR2 YSYEKL. This CDR3 has 14 residues. The CDR3 nucleotides read TGCGCCAGCAGCACCCGGACAGGTACCTACGAGCAGTACTTC. Translation: CASSTRTGTYEQYF.

The chain has TRBV9 and TRBJ2-5, with 7 bases that match TRBD2. CDR3 length: 15 residues. Unmatched junction bases numbered 11, after V lost 4 bases and J lost 5 bases. The germline gives CDR1 SGDLS, CDR2 YYNGEE. DNA of the CDR3: TGTGCCAGCAGCCCTAATCTAGCGGTCGGGGAGACCCAGTACTTC. Translating it yields CASSPNLAVGETQYF.

The genes are TRBV11-2 and TRBJ2-7; 8 nucleotides line up with TRBD2. This CDR3 has 15 residues. Germline CDR1 is SGHAT and CDR2 is FQNNGV. The trim removed 5 bases at V and 2 bases at J, leaving 8 bases unmatched. CDR3 in DNA: TGTGCCAGCAGCCCAGACCGGGGGGGCACCTACGAGCAGTACTTC. It is translated as CASSPDRGGTYEQYF.

This chain connects TRBV7-9 to TRBJ2-2; tentatively, D is TRBD1 (5 bases). CDR1 is SEHNR and CDR2 is FQNEAQ in the germline V gene (reference sequence). This CDR3 is 17 amino acids long. V lost 4 bases, J lost 4 bases, and 19 bases lay in between. The CDR3 DNA reads TGTGCCAGCAGCTCCCTACGCACAGGTCCGAGCACCGGGGAGCTGTTTTTT. This sequence encodes CASSSLRTGPSTGELFF.

The genes are TRBV4-1 and TRBJ1-2; D is perhaps TRBD1 (5 bases). CDR1 and CDR2 from the germline V gene are MGHRA and YSYEKL. The CDR3 sequence is 17 residues long. The V gene lost 1 base and the J gene lost 2 bases, with 17 bases spanning the gap. CDR3 residues: CASSQALRQLLNYGYTF. CDR3 DNA: TGCGCCAGCAGCCAAGCTCTTAGACAGCTATTAAACTATGGCTACACCTTC.

The rearrangement uses TRBV9 and TRBJ1-3; TRBD1 might be the D (6 bases). The CDR3 runs 14 residues. Trimming took off 3 bases at V and 2 bases at J, with 9 bases between the two ends. Germline values: CDR1 SGDLS, CDR2 YYNGEE. The chain's CDR3 is CASSDAGAGNTIYF. DNA of the CDR3: TGTGCCAGCAGCGACGCAGGGGCTGGAAACACCATATATTTT. Full variable domain (outside the CDR3, taken from reference TRBV9 and TRBJ1-3): DSGVTQTPKHLITATGQRVTLRCSPRSGDLSVYWYQQSLDQGLQFLIQYYNGEERAKGNILERFSAQQFPDLHSELNLSSLELGDSALYFCASSDAGAGNTIYFGEGSWLTVV.

The V call is TRBV28, the J call TRBJ1-2; D is ambiguous. This CDR3 is 11 amino acids long. Germline values: CDR1 MDHEN, CDR2 SYDVKM. The V gene lost 5 bases and the J gene lost 3 bases, with 4 bases spanning the gap. CDR3 coding DNA: TGTGCCAGCAGTCCGGACTATGGCTACACCTTC. This translates into CASSPDYGYTF.

The gene calls are TRBV6-1 and TRBJ1-4; TRBD1 is a possible D gene (6 bases). The CDR3 is made up of 16 amino acids. CDR1 and CDR2 (germline): MNHNS, SASEGT. Trimming pared 2 bases from V and 3 bases from J, leaving 13 bases between. The CDR3 here is CASSESGGHPNEKLFF. DNA for the CDR3: TGTGCCAGCAGTGAATCGGGGGGCCATCCTAATGAAAAACTGTTTTTT.

The chain is built from TRBV5-6 and TRBJ2-5, with a possible D match to TRBD2 (6 bases). The better agreement between TRBJ2-7 and the DNA end casts doubt on the J call. The CDR3 sequence is 17 residues long. Germline V gives CDR1 SGHDT, CDR2 YYEEEE. CDR3 nucleotides: TGTGCCAGCAGCAACAGCGGGCGTAAGTGGGGCTCCTACGAGCAGTACTTC. Protein sequence: CASSNSGRKWGSYEQYF.

This rearrangement joins TRBV28 to TRBJ2-5, with 9 bases matching TRBD1. The V and J ends lost 4 bases and 5 bases, in that order; junction bases with no gene match: 17. This CDR3 region has 18 residues. CDR1 is MDHEN, CDR2 SYDVKM, per germline. This CDR3 reads CASSSNRDREGPRETQYF. CDR3 bases: TGTGCCAGCAGTTCTAACCGGGACAGGGAGGGCCCAAGGGAGACCCAGTACTTC. Complete variable domain (other parts from reference TRBV28 and TRBJ2-5): DVKVTQSSRYLVKRTGEKVFLECVQDMDHENMFWYRQDPGLGLRLIYFSYDVKMKEKGDIPEGYSVSREKKERFSLILESASTNQTSMYLCASSSNRDREGPRETQYFGPGTRLLVL.

This clone qualifies as medium-sized (0.01 to 0.1%). The chain is built from TRBV7-9 and TRBJ2-7; possible D gene TRBD2, 7 bases. V lost 5 bases and J lost 2, with 13 bases in between. CDR3 length: 14 residues. Germline V lookup: CDR1 SEHNR, CDR2 FQNEAQ (reference sequence). CDR3 sequence reads: CASSQGGGPYEQYF. The DNA for the CDR3 is TGTGCCAGCAGCCAGGGAGGGGGGCCCTACGAGCAGTACTTC.

CDR3 bases: TGTGCCAGCAGCTTAGTTGGTAGCGGGAGAAATACGCAGTATTTT. Translation: CASSLVGSGRNTQYF. V is TRBV11-2 and J is TRBJ2-3; TRBD2 agrees at 9 bases. J lost 7 bases, V lost 1 base, and 6 bases had no gene match. CDR3 length: 15 residues. Germline CDR1 SGHAT, CDR2 FQNNGV.

This clone has just one count. The chain is built from TRBV25-1 and TRBJ2-3; TRBD2 matches at 15 bases. The trim removed 3 bases at V and 5 bases at J, leaving 3 bases unmatched. This CDR3 region has 16 residues. Germline V CDR1 and CDR2: MGHDK, SYGVNS. The CDR3 region has the DNA TGTGCCAGCAGTGAGGCGGGACTAGCGGGAGGAGATACGCAGTATTTT. Translating it yields CASSEAGLAGGDTQYF.

This clone was observed a single time. This chain connects TRBV6-6 to TRBJ2-1; the match to TRBD2 covers 9 bases. Losses at the gene ends were 6 bases for V and 7 bases for J; bases not matched to a gene: 4. Looked up from germline, CDR1 is MNHNY and CDR2 is SVGAGI (reference sequence). The CDR3 contains 13 residues. The CDR3 here is CASSNGLANEQFF. In DNA, the CDR3 is TGTGCCAGCAGCAACGGACTAGCGAATGAGCAGTTCTTC.

Regarding this clone: An end of the junction differs from the germline gene, which may be a read error. The chain employs TRBV6-5 and TRBJ2-1; a possible D gene is TRBD2 (5 bases). The CDR3 runs 16 residues. Germline-derived CDR1 and CDR2 are MNHEY and SVGAGI. The CDR3, as DNA: TGTGCCAGCACTTACGACTACTCATACTCCTACAATGAGCAGTTCTTC. This codes for CASTYDYSYSYNEQFF.

The chain uses TRBV28 and TRBJ2-1; 10 positions match TRBD2. Germline V gene sequence: CDR1 MDHEN, CDR2 SYDVKM. The CDR3 sequence is 16 residues long. J lost 6 bases, V lost 4 bases, and 9 bases had no gene match. This chain's CDR3 is CASSSLTSGKGNEQFF. CDR3 coding DNA: TGTGCCAGCAGTTCACTTACTAGCGGGAAAGGCAATGAGCAGTTCTTC.

V is TRBV13 and J is TRBJ2-7, with a weak D call TRBD1 (5 bases). Germline V gene data show CDR1 as PRHDT and CDR2 as FYEKMQ (reference sequence). The CDR3 has 13 amino acids. Trimming took off 4 bases at V and 1 base at J, with 8 bases between the two ends. CDR3 loop: CASSYRNSYEQYF. DNA of the CDR3: TGTGCCAGCAGCTACAGGAATTCCTACGAGCAGTACTTC.

The table lists this clone with a count of one. The rearrangement uses TRBV5-1 and TRBJ1-5, with D hard to call. Trimming stripped 2 bases from V and 4 bases from J, with 16 bases between. The CDR3 has 16 residues. Germline CDR1 SGHRS, CDR2 YFSETQ. CDR3 DNA sequence: TGCGCCAGCAGCTTCCCCATCGGGGAGATAAATCAGCCCCAGCATTTT. This gives the protein CASSFPIGEINQPQHF.

The genes are TRBV28 and TRBJ1-1; D may be TRBD1 (6 bases). This CDR3 contains 15 residues. Trimming stripped 8 bases from V and 2 bases from J, with 18 bases between. In germline, CDR1 is MDHEN, CDR2 SYDVKM. CDR3 region: CASGSQGYGNTEAFF. DNA for the CDR3: TGTGCCAGCGGATCACAGGGATATGGAAACACTGAAGCTTTCTTT.

The V and J genes are TRBV9 and TRBJ2-1, with D possibly TRBD2 on 6 matching bases. Germline CDR1 SGDLS, CDR2 YYNGEE. The CDR3 covers 20 residues. V lost 2 bases to trimming and J lost 4 bases, with 28 bases between them. The CDR3 region is CASSVEPYAGTYVGYNEQFF. For the CDR3, the DNA is TGTGCCAGCAGCGTCGAGCCCTACGCCGGGACTTACGTCGGGTACAATGAGCAGTTCTTC.

This chain links TRBV7-9 with TRBJ1-1; D call uncertain. V was trimmed by 5 bases and J by 0 bases, leaving 22 bases between them. Germline CDR1 and CDR2: SEHNR and FQNEAQ (reference sequence). The CDR3 covers 18 residues. Written as DNA, the CDR3 is TGTGCCAGCAGCCCGGGAGGCCGGGGAGGCACCATGAACACTGAAGCTTTCTTT. Translation: CASSPGGRGGTMNTEAFF. Looking up the rest from reference TRBV7-9 and TRBJ1-1 gives the full variable domain: DTGVSQNPRHKITKRGQNVTFRCDPISEHNRLYWYRQTLGQGPEFLTYFQNEAQLEKSRLLSDRFSAERPKGSFSTLEIQRTEQGDSAMYLCASSPGGRGGTMNTEAFFGQGTRLTVV.